This section outlines one T cell receptor (beta chain) sequence together with its context. Antigen: not known. These data come from a study of blood T cells in healthy people across ages. Study-wide findings and caveats: TCR beta diversity, measured per million T cells, fell in a roughly linear way with age.

Next came a second PCR, run for roughly 7 to 12 cycles, which used a sample-barcoded 5' primer along with a J-beta primer mix. Each CDR3 protein is one row after TCRdb ran MiXCR on the 5' RACE reads. The data hold under 2,000,000 distinct CDR3 sequences, with 40% to 55% observed a single time. The CDR3 covers 14 residues. The germline CDR1 and CDR2 sequences are MNHEY and SVGEGT. V was clipped by 6 bases and J by 3 bases; unmatched bases: 5. The J gene is TRBJ2-7, the V gene TRBV6-2 or TRBV6-3; 10 bases match TRBD2. The origin of this receptor is a woman aged 40 to 55 in good health. The specimen sequenced was blood. The CDR3, as DNA: TGTGCCAGCAGGCCTAGCGGGGGCCACTACGAGCAGTACTTC. Translated, it gives CASRPSGGHYEQYF.